The 27 T cell receptor beta chains given below trace back to one sample, sequenced in a study of T cell clones after liver transplantation. Repertoires were generated with immunoSEQ multiplex PCR, while TCRdb's copy carries only in-frame clones and drops some. The top ten clones hold 9.9% of a sample with roughly 49,000 clones, 65% to 80% of them seen once. The sample in question was CD4+ T cells from blood, obtained more than 52 months after liver transplant. The source of these receptors is a human patient who received a liver transplant. Among the T cells, some may be from the graft donor.

The chain combines TRBV9 with TRBJ2-7; TRBD2 is a possible D gene (5 bases). V lost 4 bases and J lost 6, with 20 bases in between. The CDR3 consists of 15 residues. Germline loops: CDR1 SGDLS, CDR2 YYNGEE. This chain's CDR3 is CASSPHPGNEGEQYF. For the CDR3, the DNA is TGTGCCAGCAGCCCCCACCCGGGAAATGAAGGCGAGCAGTACTTC.

The V call is TRBV5-3, the J call TRBJ2-7, with unresolved D. TRBV5-3 is an open reading frame whose function is uncertain. Trimming shortened V by 9 bases and J by 4 bases, and 5 bases separated the two germline ends. This CDR3 is built from 9 residues. This chain's CDR3 is CATRYEQYF. The CDR3 coding sequence is TGTGCCACTCGGTACGAGCAGTACTTC.

The rearrangement links TRBV19 to TRBJ1-5; D is unresolved. The germline V and J ends were trimmed by 4 bases and 0 bases, with 10 bases remaining between them. CDR1 is LNHDA and CDR2 is SQIVND in the germline V gene (reference sequence). The CDR3 contains 15 residues. CDR3 region: CASSNPGNSNQPQHF. CDR3 bases: TGTGCCAGTAGTAACCCCGGTAATAGCAATCAGCCCCAGCATTTT.

The chain uses TRBV7-2 and TRBJ2-5; D is unclear. CDR1 and CDR2 (germline): SGHTA, FQGNSA. V was shortened by 2 bases and J by 4 bases, with 11 bases between the two germline ends. The CDR3 consists of 14 residues. The CDR3 DNA is TGTGCCAGCAGCTTAAGCGTTGGCGTAGAGACCCAGTACTTC. Protein sequence: CASSLSVGVETQYF.

The V call is TRBV10-2, the J call TRBJ2-1, with D uncertain. V was pared by 4 bases and J by 3 bases, with 7 bases between. This CDR3 is built from 13 residues. Germline assignment: CDR1 WSHSY and CDR2 SAAADI. CDR3 nucleotides: TGCGCCAGCAGTGTAGGCCTCTACAATGAGCAGTTCTTC. This gives the protein CASSVGLYNEQFF.

This clone was observed a single time. The chain has TRBV5-5 and TRBJ1-6; D gene unclear. V lost 4 bases, J lost 9 bases, and 20 bases lay in between. Germline V gene data show CDR1 as SGHKS and CDR2 as YYEKEE (reference sequence). The CDR3 covers 16 residues. This chain's CDR3 is CASSPGPRGEGSPLHF. DNA of the CDR3: TGTGCCAGCAGCCCGGGCCCCCGGGGAGAAGGTTCACCCCTCCACTTT.

This clone came up once. The chain couples TRBV7-3 to TRBJ2-2; D is undetermined. The CDR3 covers 12 residues. Germline V gene lookup returns CDR1 SGHTA and CDR2 FQGTGA. Between the trimmed V and J ends, which lost 4 bases and 3 bases, there was a span of 3 bases. The CDR3 region has the DNA TGTGCCAGCAGCTCGTACACCGGGGAGCTGTTTTTT. This encodes CASSSYTGELFF. The entire variable domain, with the rest obtained from reference TRBV7-3 and TRBJ2-2, is as follows: GAGVSQTPSNKVTEKGKYVELRCDPISGHTALYWYRQSLGQGPEFLIYFQGTGAADDSGLPNDRFFAVRPEGSVSTLKIQRTERGDSAVYLCASSSYTGELFFGEGSRLTVL.

This chain connects TRBV28 to TRBJ1-2; 9 bases fit TRBD1. CDR3 length: 12 residues. Germline V gene sequence: CDR1 MDHEN, CDR2 SYDVKM. J lost 8 bases, V lost 10 bases, and 8 bases had no gene match. The CDR3 spells CAIVQGAAGYTF. The CDR3 bases are TGTGCCATCGTACAGGGGGCTGCGGGCTACACCTTC.

The genes are TRBV19 and TRBJ2-3; D gene unclear. V was clipped by 1 base and J by 4 bases, with 12 bases between them. The CDR3 has 15 amino acids. Germline V lookup: CDR1 LNHDA, CDR2 SQIVND (reference sequence). As DNA, the CDR3 is TGTGCCAGTAGTATAGTCCAGGACCAAGCAGATACGCAGTATTTT. This sequence encodes CASSIVQDQADTQYF.

This chain joins TRBV28 and TRBJ1-2; no clear D gene. The CDR3 runs to 13 residues. V shed 7 bases and J shed 5 bases, with 14 bases lying between them. Germline assignment: CDR1 MDHEN and CDR2 SYDVKM. The CDR3 DNA reads TGTGCCAGCAATGAAGGACTTGGGTATGGCTACACCTTC. This codes for CASNEGLGYGYTF.

The rearrangement joins TRBV7-9 to TRBJ2-7, with D maybe TRBD1 (6 bases). V was shortened by 1 base and J by 3 bases, with 13 bases between the two germline ends. The CDR3 runs 15 residues. CDR1 is SEHNR, CDR2 FQNEAQ, per germline (reference sequence). The CDR3 sequence is CASSLGPGAFYEQYF. CDR3 in DNA: TGTGCCAGCAGCTTAGGGCCAGGGGCTTTCTACGAGCAGTACTTC.

The CDR3 DNA is TGTGCCAGCAGCGTAGTTCCCGAGAACACTGAAGCTTTCTTT. The encoded protein is CASSVVPENTEAFF. The chain carries TRBV9 and TRBJ1-1; D remains unclear. The length of the CDR3 is 14 residues. Between the trimmed V and J ends, which lost 0 bases and 1 base, there was a span of 7 bases. The germline V gene has CDR1 SGDLS and CDR2 YYNGEE.

This clone has just a few counts. The chain couples TRBV14 to TRBJ2-2, with unresolved D. CDR3 length equals 14 residues. CDR1 SGHDN and CDR2 FVKESK come from the germline V gene. The ends were cut back, 4 bases at V and 4 bases at J, with 10 bases in the middle. In nucleotides, the CDR3 is TGTGCCAGCAGCCTACAGACCCTCACCGGGGAGCTGTTTTTT. Amino acid sequence: CASSLQTLTGELFF.

V usage is TRBV19 and J usage is TRBJ2-5; D uncertain. Germline V gives CDR1 LNHDA, CDR2 SQIVND (reference sequence). CDR3 size: 11 residues. The ends were cut back, 3 bases at V and 5 bases at J, with 4 bases in the middle. CDR3 coding DNA: TGTGCCAGTAGTATCGAGGAGACCCAGTACTTC. Translated, it gives CASSIEETQYF.

This chain links TRBV6-1 with TRBJ1-1, with 7 bases identical to TRBD1. There are 13 residues in the CDR3. Germline CDR1 reads MNHNS; CDR2 reads SASEGT. Losses at the gene ends were 7 bases for V and 2 bases for J; bases not matched to a gene: 4. CDR3 coding DNA: TGTGCCAGCACTACAGGGGTTAACACTGAAGCTTTCTTT. Protein: CASTTGVNTEAFF.

This chain connects TRBV19 to TRBJ2-7; TRBD1 matches 9 bases. Per germline, CDR1 LNHDA and CDR2 SQIVND (reference sequence). The CDR3 runs to 13 residues. V shed 9 bases, J shed 3 bases, and the junction held 6 bases outside the gene matches. CDR3 DNA: TGTGCCAGCAACGACAGGGGGGACTACGAGCAGTACTTC. This codes for CASNDRGDYEQYF.

The rearrangement links TRBV18 to TRBJ1-6, with D unclear. Germline values: CDR1 KGHSH, CDR2 LQKENI. This CDR3 is built from 12 residues. V was shortened by 3 bases and J by 13 bases, with 10 bases between the two germline ends. The chain's CDR3 is CASSPGVPPLHF. As DNA, the CDR3 is TGTGCCAGCTCACCGGGAGTCCCCCCCCTCCACTTT.

The chain joins TRBV5-4 to TRBJ2-1; D uncertain. CDR1 SGHNT and CDR2 YYREEE come from the germline V gene (reference sequence). Trimming removed 1 base from V and 0 bases from J, with 8 bases in between. CDR3 length: 15 amino acids. CDR3 sequence (DNA): TGTGCCAGCAGCTTGCGCCAGAGCTCCTACAATGAGCAGTTCTTC. This gives the protein CASSLRQSSYNEQFF.

This clone is medium-sized in the sample. The genes are TRBV6-5 and TRBJ1-6; 8 positions agree with TRBD1. The germline CDR1 and CDR2 sequences are MNHEY and SVGAGI. J was trimmed by 10 bases and V by 5 bases; bases with no gene match: 4. CDR3 length equals 13 residues. The chain's CDR3 is CASSETGVSPLHF. The CDR3 nucleotides read TGTGCCAGCAGTGAGACAGGGGTCTCACCCCTCCACTTT.

The chain is built from TRBV11-2 and TRBJ1-2; 11 positions match TRBD1. The germline V gene encodes CDR1 SGHAT and CDR2 FQNNGV. The CDR3 totals 18 residues. V trimming: 6 bases; J trimming: 2 bases; junction bases outside the gene matches: 14. The CDR3 sequence: CASSPLSGQGVTNYGYTF. The DNA of the CDR3 is TGTGCCAGCAGTCCCCTTTCGGGACAGGGGGTAACAAACTATGGCTACACCTTC.

The chain links TRBV28 to TRBJ1-1; unclear D gene. Trimming cost V 1 base and J 14 bases, with 14 bases left between them. Germline assignment: CDR1 MDHEN and CDR2 SYDVKM. There are 12 residues in the CDR3. The CDR3 DNA reads as TGTGCCAGCAGTTTATATAAGTCCACAGAGTTCTTT. Its protein product is CASSLYKSTEFF.

The gene calls are TRBV19 and TRBJ2-2, with D unclear. CDR1 is LNHDA and CDR2 is SQIVND in the germline V gene (reference sequence). Trimming pared 5 bases from V and 5 bases from J, leaving 9 bases between. The CDR3 is 13 amino acids. CDR3 sequence reads: CASSLGITGELFF. The DNA for the CDR3 is TGTGCCAGTAGTCTGGGAATAACCGGGGAGCTGTTTTTT.

This rearrangement joins TRBV19 to TRBJ1-2; the D gene is possibly TRBD1 (6 bases). Germline lookup yields CDR1 LNHDA and CDR2 SQIVND (reference sequence). V was clipped by 2 bases and J by 0 bases, with 13 bases between them. The CDR3 runs to 16 residues. The CDR3 DNA reads TGTGCCAGTAGTATACGGCAGGGGCCACCTAACTATGGCTACACCTTC. Amino acids: CASSIRQGPPNYGYTF.

This chain links TRBV27 with TRBJ2-3, with a weak D call TRBD2 (5 bases). V was clipped by 5 bases and J by 7 bases, with 13 bases between them. Germline V CDR1 and CDR2: MNHEY, SMNVEV (reference sequence). The CDR3 is made up of 13 amino acids. The CDR3 region has the DNA TGTGCCAGCAGTCCCCCGAACGGGAATACGCAGTATTTT. Its translation is CASSPPNGNTQYF.

CDR3 sequence (DNA): TGTGCCAGTAAAAAGGGGACGTCTGGAAACACCATATATTTT. Translation: CASKKGTSGNTIYF. This chain joins TRBV19 and TRBJ1-3; maybe TRBD1 (5 bases). This CDR3 has 14 residues. Trimming took 7 bases from V and 1 from J, leaving 11 bases between them. CDR1 LNHDA and CDR2 SQIVND come from the germline V gene (reference sequence). Drawing the rest from reference TRBV19 and TRBJ1-3, the complete variable domain is DGGITQSPKYLFRKEGQNVTLSCEQNLNHDAMYWYRQDPGQGLRLIYYSQIVNDFQKGDIAEGYSVSREKKESFPLTVTSAQKNPTAFYLCASKKGTSGNTIYFGEGSWLTVV.

The chain uses TRBV2 and TRBJ2-7; TRBD1 agrees at 10 bases. CDR1 and CDR2 from the germline V gene are SNHLY and FYNNEI. CDR3 size: 13 residues. Trimming removed 6 bases from V and 2 bases from J; junction bases left unmatched: 1. The CDR3 spells CASRGQGPYEQYF. The CDR3 bases are TGTGCCAGCAGGGGACAGGGGCCCTACGAGCAGTACTTC.

V is TRBV19 and J is TRBJ1-1, with D possibly being TRBD1 (6 bases). The germline CDR1 and CDR2 sequences are LNHDA and SQIVND (reference sequence). There are 17 residues in the CDR3. V dropped 5 bases and J dropped 6 bases, with 25 bases sitting between them. The CDR3 sequence is CASSGNPGQRAEAEAFF. The DNA of the CDR3 is TGTGCCAGTAGTGGAAACCCGGGACAACGCGCGGAGGCTGAAGCTTTCTTT.